This paragraph reports one T cell receptor beta chain. Its antigen is not known. A junction end diverges from the germline sequence, so it may reflect a read error. Germline CDR1 is GTSNPN and CDR2 is SVGIG (reference sequence). The CDR3 has 11 amino acids. This sample was included in a study of tumor-infiltrating lymphocytes in primary liver carcinoma. Priming with a constant-region primer yielded TCR beta cDNA from roughly 500 ng total RNA. Researchers made the TCR beta libraries by running three nested multiplex PCR rounds with slightly modified ARM-PCR. Researchers ran the first two PCR rounds for about 11 cycles each with TRBV1-TRBV30 forward primers and a C-beta reverse primer. TCRdb re-called the multiplex PCR reads through MiXCR, storing one row per CDR3 protein. The sample shows some 25,000 distinct CDR3 sequences, over 65% of them seen only once. For each extraction, RNA and DNA were obtained together from approximately 20-30 mg of unsorted bulk tissue. Those patients suffered from chronic HBV infection and were treatment-naive. Tumor samples uniformly had over 85% viable tumor cells.

General study points: Only about 7.5-25% of top clones appeared in all five tumor regions. Against blood, tumors held a significantly higher top-250-clone fraction (p = 0.039).

The sequence came from a man aged 35-49 years with primary liver carcinoma and hepatitis B virus infection. V gene TRBV30 combines with J gene TRBJ1-1; D gene uncertain. Material: liver tumor tissue from sampling region 3. Subset defined: tumor region T3, left-lateral pole. CDR3 nucleotide sequence: TGTGCCTGTGCTAAAAGGGCTGATGCTTTCTTT. Translating it yields CACAKRADAFF.